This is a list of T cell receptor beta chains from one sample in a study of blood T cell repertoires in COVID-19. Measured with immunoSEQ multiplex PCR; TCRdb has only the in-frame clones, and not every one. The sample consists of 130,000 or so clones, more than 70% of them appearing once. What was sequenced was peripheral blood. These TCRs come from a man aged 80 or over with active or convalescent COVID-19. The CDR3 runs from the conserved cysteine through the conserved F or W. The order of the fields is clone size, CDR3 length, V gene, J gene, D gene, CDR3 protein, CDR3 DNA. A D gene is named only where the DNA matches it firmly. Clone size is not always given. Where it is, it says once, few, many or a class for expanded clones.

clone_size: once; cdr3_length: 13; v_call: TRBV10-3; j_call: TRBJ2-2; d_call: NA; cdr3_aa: CAISWESTGELFF; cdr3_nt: TGTGCCATCAGTTGGGAGAGCACCGGGGAGCTGTTTTTT
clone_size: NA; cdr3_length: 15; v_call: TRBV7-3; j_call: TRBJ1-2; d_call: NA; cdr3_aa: CASSLSAGGFGGYTF; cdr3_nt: TGTGCCAGCAGCTTAAGTGCGGGGGGCTTTGGAGGCTACACCTTC
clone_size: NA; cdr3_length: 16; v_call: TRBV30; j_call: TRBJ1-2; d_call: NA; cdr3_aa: CAWSEMGQGGNYGYTF; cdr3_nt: TGTGCCTGGAGTGAGATGGGGCAGGGTGGGAACTATGGCTACACCTTC
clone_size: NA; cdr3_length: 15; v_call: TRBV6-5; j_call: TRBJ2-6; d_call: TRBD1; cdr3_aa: CASRDRGLGANVLTF; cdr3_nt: TGTGCCAGCAGAGACAGGGGGCTTGGGGCCAACGTCCTGACTTTC
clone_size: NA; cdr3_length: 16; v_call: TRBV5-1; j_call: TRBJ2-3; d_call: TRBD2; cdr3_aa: CASSVPTSGGASSEYF; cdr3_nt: TGCGCCAGCAGCGTACCGACTAGCGGGGGGGCTTCATCTGAGTATTTT
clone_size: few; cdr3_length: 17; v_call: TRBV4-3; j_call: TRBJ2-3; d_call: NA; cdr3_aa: CASSQDGLPGSTDTQYF; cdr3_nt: TGCGCCAGCAGCCAAGATGGTTTGCCGGGGTCCACAGATACGCAGTATTTT
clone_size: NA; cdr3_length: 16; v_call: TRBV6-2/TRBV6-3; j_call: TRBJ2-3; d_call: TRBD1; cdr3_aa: CASSLGTRQGADTQYF; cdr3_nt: TGTGCCAGCAGCCTCGGGACAAGACAGGGAGCAGATACGCAGTATTTT
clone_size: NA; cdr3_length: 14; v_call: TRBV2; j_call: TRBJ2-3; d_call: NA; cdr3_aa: CASSPPWTRDTQYF; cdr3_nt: TGTGCCAGCAGCCCTCCGTGGACAAGAGATACGCAGTATTTT
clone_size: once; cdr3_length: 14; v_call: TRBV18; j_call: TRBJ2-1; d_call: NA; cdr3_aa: CASSRESSYNEQFF; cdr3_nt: TGTGCCAGCTCACGCGAGAGCTCCTACAATGAGCAGTTCTTC
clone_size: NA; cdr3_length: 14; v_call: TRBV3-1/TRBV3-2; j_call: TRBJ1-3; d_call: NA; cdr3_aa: CASSYRALGNTIYF; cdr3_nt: TGTGCCAGCAGCTACAGGGCATTGGGAAACACCATATATTTT
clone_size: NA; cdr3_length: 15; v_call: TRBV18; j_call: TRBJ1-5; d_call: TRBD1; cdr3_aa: CASSQQGTSNQPQHF; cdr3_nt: TGTGCCAGCTCACAACAGGGGACTAGCAATCAGCCCCAGCATTTT
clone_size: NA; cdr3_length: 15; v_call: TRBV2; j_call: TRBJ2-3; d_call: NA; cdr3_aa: CASSEEGGGGDTQYF; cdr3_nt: TGTGCCAGCAGTGAAGAGGGAGGTGGGGGAGATACGCAGTATTTT
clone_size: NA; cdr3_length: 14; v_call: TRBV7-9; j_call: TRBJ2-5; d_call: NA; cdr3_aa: CASSTTTAEETQYF; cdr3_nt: TGTGCCAGCAGCACTACTACGGCCGAAGAGACCCAGTACTTC
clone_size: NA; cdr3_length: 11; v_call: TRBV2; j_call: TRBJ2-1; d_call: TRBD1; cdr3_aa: CASRPDRGLFF; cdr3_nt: TGTGCCAGCAGACCCGACAGGGGGCTGTTCTTC
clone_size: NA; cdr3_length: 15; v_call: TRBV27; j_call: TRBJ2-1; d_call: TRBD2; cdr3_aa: CASSLRPGGVNEQFF; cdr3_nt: TGTGCCAGCAGTCTCAGACCGGGGGGGGTAAATGAGCAGTTCTTC